This TCR beta chain was observed in a study of blood T cell repertoires in COVID-19. Here immunoSEQ multiplex PCR was the method, and the copy in TCRdb shows in-frame clones only, minus some. The sample holds hundreds of thousands of clones, roughly nine tenths seen once. This clone was seen just once. CDR1 is LGHDT and CDR2 is YNNKEL in the germline V gene (reference sequence). After removal of 5 bases from V and 1 base from J, the junction contained 8 bases not matched to a gene. The CDR3 is 15 amino acids. The receptor comes from a middle-aged man with acute or convalescent COVID-19. The material sequenced was peripheral blood. V usage is TRBV3-1 (or the pseudogene TRBV3-2) and J usage is TRBJ2-7; the match to TRBD2 covers 7 bases. The CDR3 region has the DNA TGTGCCAGCAGCTATAGGACGGGGGGTTCCTACGAGCAGTACTTC. This gives the protein CASSYRTGGSYEQYF.